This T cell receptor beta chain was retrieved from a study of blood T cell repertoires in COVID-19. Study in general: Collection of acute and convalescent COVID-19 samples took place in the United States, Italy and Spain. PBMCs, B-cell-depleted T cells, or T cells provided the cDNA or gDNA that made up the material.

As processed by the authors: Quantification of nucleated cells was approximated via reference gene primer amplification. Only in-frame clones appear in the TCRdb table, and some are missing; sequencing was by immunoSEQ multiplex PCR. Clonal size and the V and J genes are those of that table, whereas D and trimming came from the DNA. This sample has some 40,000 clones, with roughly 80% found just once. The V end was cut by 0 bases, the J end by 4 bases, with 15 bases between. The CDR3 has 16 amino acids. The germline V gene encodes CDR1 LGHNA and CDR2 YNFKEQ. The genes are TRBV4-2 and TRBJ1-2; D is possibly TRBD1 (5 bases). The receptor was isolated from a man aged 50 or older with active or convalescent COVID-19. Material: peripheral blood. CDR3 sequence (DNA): TGTGCCAGCAGCCAAGACCCAGGGTCCACGCTCTATGGCTACACCTTC. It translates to CASSQDPGSTLYGYTF.